This T cell receptor beta chain was documented in a study of identical twins. CDR3 length equals 15 residues. CDR1 MDHEN and CDR2 SYDVKM come from the germline V gene. Trimming cost V 2 bases and J 7 bases, with 17 bases left between them. Points from the study as a whole: Instead of following the same donors, the conclusions were based on cross-sectional statistical analysis. Invariant populations such as MAIT and iNKT cells could partly muddle zero-insertion analyses.

A universal primer site was added by template switching, and unique molecular identifiers were carried by the cDNA. TCRdb re-called the 5' RACE reads through MiXCR, storing one row per CDR3 protein. The sample includes 450,000 or so distinct CDR3 sequences, roughly 13% of them seen just once. This clonotype was counted a few times. Its antigen is not identified. This sample also appeared in a second study, on yellow fever vaccine responses in identical twins. From that study: Reportedly, twins showed a vaccine T cell response that looked partly convergent and partly personalized.

This TCR came from a woman aged 18-30 years in good health. The chain employs TRBV28 and TRBJ1-1; the D gene is possibly TRBD1 (6 bases). The specimen sequenced was CD4+ T cells sorted from blood. CDR3 nucleotide sequence: TGTGCCAGCAGTTTACCCCTCGGGGGCGCTTTTGAAGCTTTCTTT. Its translation is CASSLPLGGAFEAFF.